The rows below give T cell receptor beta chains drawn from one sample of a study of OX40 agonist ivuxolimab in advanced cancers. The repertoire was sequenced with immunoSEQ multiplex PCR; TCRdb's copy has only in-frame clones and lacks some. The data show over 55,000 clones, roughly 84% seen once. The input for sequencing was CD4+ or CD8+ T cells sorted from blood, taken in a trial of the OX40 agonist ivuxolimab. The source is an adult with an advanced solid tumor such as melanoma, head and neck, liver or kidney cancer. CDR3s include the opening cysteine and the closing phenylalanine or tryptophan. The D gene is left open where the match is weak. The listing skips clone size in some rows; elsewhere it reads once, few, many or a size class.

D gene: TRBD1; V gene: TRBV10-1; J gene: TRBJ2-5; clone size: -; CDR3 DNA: TGCGCCAGCAGTGAATCAACAGGGGGCCAGACCCAGTACTTC; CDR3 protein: CASSESTGGQTQYF
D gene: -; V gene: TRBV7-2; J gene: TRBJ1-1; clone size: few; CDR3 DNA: TGTGCCAGCAGTCTTAACCCTTCGAACACTGAAGCTTTCTTT; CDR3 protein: CASSLNPSNTEAFF
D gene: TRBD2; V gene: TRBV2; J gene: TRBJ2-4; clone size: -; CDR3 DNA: TGTGCCAGCAGTGTTAATAGCGGGAGGGACCCCCTAAACGATCAGTACTTC; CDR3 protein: CASSVNSGRDPLNDQYF
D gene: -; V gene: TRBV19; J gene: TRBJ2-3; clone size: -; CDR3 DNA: TGTGCCAGTAGTATAGGTCCAGCCACAGATACGCAGTATTTT; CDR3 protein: CASSIGPATDTQYF
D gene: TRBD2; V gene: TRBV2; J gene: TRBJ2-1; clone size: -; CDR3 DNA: TGTGCCGGGGGACTAGCGGTCTACAATGAGCAGTTCTTC; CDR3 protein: CAGGLAVYNEQFF
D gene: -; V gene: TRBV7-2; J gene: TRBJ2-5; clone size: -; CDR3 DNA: TGTGCCAGCAGCTATGGATTTAGGAGGGGGTCTGTCGAGACCCAGTACTTC; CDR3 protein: CASSYGFRRGSVETQYF
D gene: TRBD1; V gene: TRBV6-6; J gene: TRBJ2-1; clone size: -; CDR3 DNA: TGTGCCAGCATCCCGACAGGGGGAGATGAGCAGTTCTTC; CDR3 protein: CASIPTGGDEQFF
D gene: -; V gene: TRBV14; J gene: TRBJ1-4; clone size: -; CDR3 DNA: TGTGCCAGCAGCCATATTCGCCTCCCTGAAAAACTGTTTTTT; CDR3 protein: CASSHIRLPEKLFF
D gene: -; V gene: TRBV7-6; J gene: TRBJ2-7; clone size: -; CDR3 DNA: TGTGCCAGCAGCTCTACGGGGCCAACGAACCAGTACTTC; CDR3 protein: CASSSTGPTNQYF
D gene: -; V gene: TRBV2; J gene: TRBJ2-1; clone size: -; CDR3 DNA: TGTGCCAGCAGGGGGTACAATGAGCAGTTCTTC; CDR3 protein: CASRGYNEQFF
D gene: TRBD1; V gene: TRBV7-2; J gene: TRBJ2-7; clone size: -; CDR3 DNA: TGTGCCAGCAGCTTTACCGGGACAGAAGGCTCCGAGCAGTACTTC; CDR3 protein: CASSFTGTEGSEQYF
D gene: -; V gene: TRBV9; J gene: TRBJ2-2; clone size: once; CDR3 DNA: TGTGCCAGCAGCGTGACAGGCCGGGGCACCGGGGAGCTGTTTTTT; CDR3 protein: CASSVTGRGTGELFF
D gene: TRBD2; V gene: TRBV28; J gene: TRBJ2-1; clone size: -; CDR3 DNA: TGTGCCAGCAGTTCACTCAGGGGGTTAAGAGCGGGAGGAAACTACAATGAGCAGTTCTTC; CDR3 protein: CASSSLRGLRAGGNYNEQFF
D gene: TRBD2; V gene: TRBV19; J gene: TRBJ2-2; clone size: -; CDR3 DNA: TGTGCCAGTAGTATAGTTCTAGCGGCCGGGGAGCTGTTTTTT; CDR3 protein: CASSIVLAAGELFF
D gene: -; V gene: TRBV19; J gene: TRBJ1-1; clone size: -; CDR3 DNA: TGTGCCAGTAGCCTCAGGGGAGGGGGCACTGAAGCTTTCTTT; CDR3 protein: CASSLRGGGTEAFF
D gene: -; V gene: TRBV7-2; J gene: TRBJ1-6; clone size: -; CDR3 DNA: TGTGCCAGCGCTAGCTCCTATAATTCACCCCTCCACTTT; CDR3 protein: CASASSYNSPLHF
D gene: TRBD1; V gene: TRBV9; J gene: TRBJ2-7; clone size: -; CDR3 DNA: TGTGCCAGCAGCTCCACCGGGACAGGGTTCTACGAGCAGTACTTC; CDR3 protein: CASSSTGTGFYEQYF
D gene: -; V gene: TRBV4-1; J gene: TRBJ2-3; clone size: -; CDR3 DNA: TGCGCCAGCAGCCAAGATGGAACGGGCACAGATACGCAGTATTTT; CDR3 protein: CASSQDGTGTDTQYF
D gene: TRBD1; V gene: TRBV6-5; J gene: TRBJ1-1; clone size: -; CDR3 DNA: TGTGCCAGCAGCCCCGTGTCGACAGGGGCGGACGCAGCTTTCTTT; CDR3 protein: CASSPVSTGADAAFF
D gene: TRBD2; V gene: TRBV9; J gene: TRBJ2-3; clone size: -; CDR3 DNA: TGTGCCAGCAGCTCCCTGCTAGCGGGGGGCACAGATACGCAGTATTTT; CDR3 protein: CASSSLLAGGTDTQYF
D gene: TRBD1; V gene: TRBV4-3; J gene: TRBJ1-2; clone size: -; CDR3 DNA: TGCGCCAGCAGCCGGCTTGGAGGCCAGGGGGGGAACTATGGCTACACCTTC; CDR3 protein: CASSRLGGQGGNYGYTF
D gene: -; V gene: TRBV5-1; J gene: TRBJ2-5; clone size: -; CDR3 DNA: TGCGCCAGCAGCTACGCAGGCCAGGAGACCCAGTACTTC; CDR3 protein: CASSYAGQETQYF
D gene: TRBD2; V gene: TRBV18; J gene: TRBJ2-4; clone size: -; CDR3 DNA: TGTGCCAGCTCACCACCGGCTAGCGGGAACATTCAGTACTTC; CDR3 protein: CASSPPASGNIQYF
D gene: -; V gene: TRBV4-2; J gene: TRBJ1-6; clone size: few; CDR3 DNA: TGTGCCAGCAGCCTCCTTGCGGGCTATAATTCACCCCTCCACTTT; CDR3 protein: CASSLLAGYNSPLHF
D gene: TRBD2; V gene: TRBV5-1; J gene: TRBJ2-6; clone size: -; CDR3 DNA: TGCGCCAGCAGTTCAAGCGGGGGGATCTCTGGGGCCAACGTCCTGACTTTC; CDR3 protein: CASSSSGGISGANVLTF
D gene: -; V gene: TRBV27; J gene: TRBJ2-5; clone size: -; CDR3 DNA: TGTGCCAGCAGTTTACTTGGCCCGCTTCACGCCCAGTACTTC; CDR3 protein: CASSLLGPLHAQYF
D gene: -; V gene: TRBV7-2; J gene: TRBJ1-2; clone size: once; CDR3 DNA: TGTGCCAGCAGCTTAGTGACCGGCGGGAACTATGGCTACACCTTC; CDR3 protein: CASSLVTGGNYGYTF
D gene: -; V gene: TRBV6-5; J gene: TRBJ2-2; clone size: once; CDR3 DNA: TGTGCCAGCAGTTACATTCATGAGGCGGGCACCGGGGAGCTGTTTTTT; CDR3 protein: CASSYIHEAGTGELFF
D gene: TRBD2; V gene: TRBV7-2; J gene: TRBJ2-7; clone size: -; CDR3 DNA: TGTGCCAGCAGCTTTCGGACTAGCGGGGGGGCAGTAGGGGAGCAGTACTTC; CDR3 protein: CASSFRTSGGAVGEQYF
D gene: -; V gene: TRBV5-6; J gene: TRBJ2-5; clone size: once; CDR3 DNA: TGTGCCAGCAGCCCCCTGAGGGGGGAGACCCAGTACTTC; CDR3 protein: CASSPLRGETQYF
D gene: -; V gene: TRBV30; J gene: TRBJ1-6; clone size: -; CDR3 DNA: TGTGCCTGGAGGAGAAGATCACCCCTCCACTTT; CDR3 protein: CAWRRRSPLHF
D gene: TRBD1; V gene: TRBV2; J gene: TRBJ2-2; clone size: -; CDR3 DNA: TGTGCCAGCAGAAGGACAGGGCAGAACACCGGGGAGCTGTTTTTT; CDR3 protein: CASRRTGQNTGELFF
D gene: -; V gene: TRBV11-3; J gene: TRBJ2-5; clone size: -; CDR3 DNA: TGTGCCAGCAGCTTCGGGGGGCTGGAGACCCAGTACTTC; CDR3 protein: CASSFGGLETQYF
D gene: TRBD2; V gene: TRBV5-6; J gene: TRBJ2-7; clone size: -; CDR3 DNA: TGTGCCAGCAGCTCGCGGTGGGGGGGGTACGAGCAGTACTTC; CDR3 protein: CASSSRWGGYEQYF
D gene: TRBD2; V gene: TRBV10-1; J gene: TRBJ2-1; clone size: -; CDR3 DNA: TGCGCCAGCGGCCGGACTAGCGGGATTGGGTACAATGAGCAGTTCTTC; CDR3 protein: CASGRTSGIGYNEQFF
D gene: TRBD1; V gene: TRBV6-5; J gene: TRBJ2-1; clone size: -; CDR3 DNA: TGTGCCAGCAGCCCGGGGCAGGGGGTGGTGAATGAGCAGTTCTTC; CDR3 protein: CASSPGQGVVNEQFF
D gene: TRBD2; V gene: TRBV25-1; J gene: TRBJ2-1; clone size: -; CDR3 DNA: TGTGCCAGCAGTGAGAGTCTAGCGGGAGGGTGGTCCTACAATGAGCAGTTCTTC; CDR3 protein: CASSESLAGGWSYNEQFF
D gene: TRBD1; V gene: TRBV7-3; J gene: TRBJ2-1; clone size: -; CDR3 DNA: TGTGCCAGCAGCTTAAACAGGGGCTCCTACAATGAGCAGTTCTTC; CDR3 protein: CASSLNRGSYNEQFF
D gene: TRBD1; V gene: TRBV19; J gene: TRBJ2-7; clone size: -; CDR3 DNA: TGTGCCAGTAGTGGACAGGGGGCTAGCCACGAGCAGTACTTC; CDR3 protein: CASSGQGASHEQYF
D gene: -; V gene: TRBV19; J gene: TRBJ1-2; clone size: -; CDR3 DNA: TGTGCCAGTAGTCCTGGGGAAAACCGCCGAACAAACTATGGCTACACCTTC; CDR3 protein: CASSPGENRRTNYGYTF
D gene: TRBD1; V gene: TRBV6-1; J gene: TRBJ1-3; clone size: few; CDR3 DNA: TGTGCCAGCACCGGACAGGGTTATGGAAACACCATATATTTT; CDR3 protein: CASTGQGYGNTIYF
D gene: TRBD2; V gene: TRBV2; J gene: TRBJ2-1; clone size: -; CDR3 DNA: TGTGCCAGCAGTGACTGGATAGCGGGATCCCCCAATGAGCAGTTCTTC; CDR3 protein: CASSDWIAGSPNEQFF
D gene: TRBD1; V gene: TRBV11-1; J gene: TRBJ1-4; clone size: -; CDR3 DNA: TGTGCCAGCAGCTCCTCGGACAGGGGTGAAAAACTGTTTTTT; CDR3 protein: CASSSSDRGEKLFF
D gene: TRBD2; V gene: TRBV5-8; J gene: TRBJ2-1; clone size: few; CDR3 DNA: TGTGCCAGCAGCTTGGGGGAGCGGGGGGGCTCCCAGTACAATGAGCAGTTCTTC; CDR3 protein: CASSLGERGGSQYNEQFF
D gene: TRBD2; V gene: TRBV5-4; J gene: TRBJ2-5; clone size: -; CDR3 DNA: TGTGCCAGCAGCTTGCAAACGGGAGGGCAAGAGACCCAGTACTTC; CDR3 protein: CASSLQTGGQETQYF
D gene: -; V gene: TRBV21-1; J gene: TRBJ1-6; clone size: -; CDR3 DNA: TGTGCCAGCAGCAAAGGTAATGGACAGGGTAATTCACCCCTCCACTTT; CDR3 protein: CASSKGNGQGNSPLHF
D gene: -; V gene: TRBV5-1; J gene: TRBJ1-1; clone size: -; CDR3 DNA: TGCGCCAGCAGCACGGACGGGGGGCGGTATACTGAAGCTTTCTTT; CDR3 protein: CASSTDGGRYTEAFF
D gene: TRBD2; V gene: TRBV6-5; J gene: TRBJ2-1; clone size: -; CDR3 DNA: TGTGCCAGCAGTTTTGCGGGAGTAACGAATGAGCAGTTCTTC; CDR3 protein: CASSFAGVTNEQFF
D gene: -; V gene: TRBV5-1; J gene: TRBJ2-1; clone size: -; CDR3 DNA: TGCGCCAGCAGCTTGACAGAGCCCTACAATGAGCAGTTCTTC; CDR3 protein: CASSLTEPYNEQFF
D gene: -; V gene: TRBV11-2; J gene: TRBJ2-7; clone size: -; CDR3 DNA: TGTGCCAGCAGCTCCCTCGGGAGCACCTACGAGCAGTACTTC; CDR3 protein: CASSSLGSTYEQYF
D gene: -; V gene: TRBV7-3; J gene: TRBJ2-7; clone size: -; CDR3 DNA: TGTGCCAGCAGCTCACAGGGCTACGAGCAGTACTTC; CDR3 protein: CASSSQGYEQYF
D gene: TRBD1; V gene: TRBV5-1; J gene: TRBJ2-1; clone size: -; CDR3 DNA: TGCGCCAGTAGGGGGCAGTCCTACAATGAGCAGTTCTTC; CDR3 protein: CASRGQSYNEQFF
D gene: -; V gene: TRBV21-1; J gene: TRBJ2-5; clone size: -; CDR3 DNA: TGTGCCAGCAGCAAAGCGGCTAGCGGGGGGCCACCCAGAGAGACCCAGTACTTC; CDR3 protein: CASSKAASGGPPRETQYF